Below are 29 T cell receptor beta chains sequenced from a single sample in a study of blood T cell repertoires in COVID-19. The method was immunoSEQ multiplex PCR; TCRdb's version includes in-frame clones alone and lacks a portion of them. The data contain some 19,000 clones, approximately 85% of them singletons. The sequencing input was peripheral blood. The receptor source for this set is an elderly man with acute or convalescent COVID-19.

V is TRBV18 and J is TRBJ2-7; 8 bases line up with TRBD2. Germline V gene lookup returns CDR1 KGHSH and CDR2 LQKENI. Trimming removed 3 bases from V and 1 base from J; junction bases left unmatched: 2. The CDR3 extends over 14 amino acids. The chain's CDR3 is CASSPSGGSYEQYF. In nucleotides, the CDR3 is TGTGCCAGCTCACCGTCGGGGGGGTCCTACGAGCAGTACTTC.

The chain uses TRBV28 and TRBJ1-1, with TRBD1 identical over 7 bases. CDR1 and CDR2 from the germline V gene are MDHEN and SYDVKM. V lost 2 bases to trimming and J lost 10 bases; unmatched junction nucleotides: 10. This CDR3 has 14 residues. The CDR3 protein is CASSLPTGSSGAFF. CDR3 DNA sequence: TGTGCCAGCAGTTTACCGACAGGGAGTAGTGGAGCTTTCTTT.

The chain uses TRBV6-1 and TRBJ2-5, with 10 bases identical to TRBD2. Germline V gene lookup returns CDR1 MNHNS and CDR2 SASEGT. V was pared by 4 bases and J by 1 base, with 6 bases of the junction left unmatched. The CDR3 extends over 16 amino acids. CDR3 bases: TGTGCCAGCAGTGCCGGACTAGCGGAGACCCAAGAGACCCAGTACTTC. Its translation is CASSAGLAETQETQYF.

V is TRBV5-4 and J is TRBJ1-6; no definite D call. V lost 4 bases to trimming and J lost 0 bases, with 11 bases between them. This CDR3 contains 16 residues. Germline V gene data show CDR1 as SGHNT and CDR2 as YYREEE (reference sequence). DNA for the CDR3: TGTGCCAGCAGCCTCGATCCGAGCTCCTATAATTCACCCCTCCACTTT. Amino acid sequence: CASSLDPSSYNSPLHF.

This sequence joins TRBV5-1 and TRBJ1-6; 9 bases line up with TRBD1. The V and J ends lost 4 bases and 5 bases, in that order; junction bases with no gene match: 4. The CDR3 extends over 15 amino acids. Germline-derived CDR1 and CDR2 are SGHRS and YFSETQ. DNA for the CDR3: TGCGCCAGCAGCGTCCGGGACAGGGATAATTCACCCCTCCACTTT. Translated: CASSVRDRDNSPLHF.

The rearrangement uses TRBV7-2 and TRBJ2-1, with 10 bases fitting TRBD1. The V segment lost 6 bases and the J segment 0 bases; nucleotides outside the gene matches: 2. CDR3 length equals 15 residues. Germline CDR1 is SGHTA and CDR2 is FQGNSA. The CDR3 bases are TGTGCCAGCAGTCGGACAGGGGGCTCCTACAATGAGCAGTTCTTC. Its translation is CASSRTGGSYNEQFF.

V is TRBV5-6 and J is TRBJ2-3; tentative D call: TRBD2 (5 bases). The germline gives CDR1 SGHDT, CDR2 YYEEEE. The length of the CDR3 is 15 residues. V gave up 4 bases and J gave up 2 bases, with 14 bases separating them. CDR3 nucleotides: TGTGCCAGCAGCCCTGGACTCGCCCTCACAGATACGCAGTATTTT. Translation: CASSPGLALTDTQYF.

This sequence joins TRBV7-9 and TRBJ2-1; D unclear. The germline gives CDR1 SEHNR, CDR2 FQNEAQ (reference sequence). V was trimmed by 0 bases and J by 2 bases, leaving 14 bases between them. This CDR3 region has 17 residues. CDR3 loop: CASSLALRTLAYNEQFF. CDR3 sequence (DNA): TGTGCCAGCAGCTTAGCGCTAAGAACGCTAGCCTACAATGAGCAGTTCTTC.

The chain has TRBV4-1 and TRBJ2-2; 7 positions match TRBD2. The CDR3 is 16 residues long. Germline values: CDR1 MGHRA, CDR2 YSYEKL. Trimming cost V 0 bases and J 5 bases; bases outside gene matches: 6. CDR3 residues: CASSQDPAGRTGELFF. The CDR3 DNA reads as TGCGCCAGCAGCCAAGATCCAGCGGGACGAACCGGGGAGCTGTTTTTT.

This clone appeared a single time. V usage is TRBV6-2 or TRBV6-3 and J usage is TRBJ1-1; possible D gene TRBD1, 6 bases. V lost 5 bases and J 3 bases, leaving 10 bases between the germline ends. The CDR3 loop spans 13 amino acids. Germline values: CDR1 MNHEY, CDR2 SVGEGT. The DNA for the CDR3 is TGTGCCAGCAGTGCAGGACAGTACACTGAAGCTTTCTTT. Protein sequence: CASSAGQYTEAFF.

V and J are TRBV7-3 and TRBJ2-5, with 9 bases matching TRBD2. CDR3 length: 17 residues. The V gene's germline CDR1 is SGHTA and CDR2 FQGTGA. Germline trimming cut 5 bases from V and 5 bases from J; bases unmatched to any gene: 15. Here the CDR3 reads CASSPGTGGGALETQYF. Written as DNA, the CDR3 is TGTGCCAGCAGCCCCGGGACTGGCGGGGGGGCCCTGGAGACCCAGTACTTC.

The chain is built from TRBV6-1 and TRBJ1-6; tentatively, D is TRBD1 (5 bases). The CDR3 length is 14 residues. V was cut by 2 bases and J by 10 bases, with 12 bases left in between. Germline CDR1 and CDR2: MNHNS and SASEGT. The CDR3 loop is CASSESRVSSPLHF. The CDR3 DNA sequence: TGTGCCAGCAGTGAATCCAGGGTGAGCTCACCCCTCCACTTT.

The chain uses TRBV5-4 and TRBJ2-5; TRBD2 aligns across 10 bases. The junction had 13 bases not matched to a gene; V was cut back by 0 bases and J by 5 bases. The CDR3 runs to 18 residues. Germline V gives CDR1 SGHNT, CDR2 YYREEE (reference sequence). CDR3 amino acids: CASSLASGGASSRETQYF. The CDR3 coding sequence is TGTGCCAGCAGCTTGGCCAGCGGGGGGGCCTCGTCGCGGGAGACCCAGTACTTC. The full variable domain, rest sourced from reference TRBV5-4 and TRBJ2-5, is ETGVTQSPTHLIKTRGQQVTLRCSSQSGHNTVSWYQQALGQGPQFIFQYYREEENGRGNFPPRFSGLQFPNYSSELNVNALELDDSALYLCASSLASGGASSRETQYFGPGTRLLVL.

The chain joins TRBV10-3 to TRBJ2-5; D possibly corresponds to TRBD2 (5 bases). Trimming stripped 3 bases from V and 5 bases from J, with 13 bases between. The CDR3 totals 14 residues. CDR1 is ENHRY, CDR2 SYGVKD, per germline. CDR3 amino acids: CAISEGREWETQYF. The DNA of the CDR3 is TGTGCCATCAGTGAAGGGAGAGAGTGGGAGACCCAGTACTTC.

This clone was detected only a few times. The chain carries TRBV30 and TRBJ2-1, with 8 bases matching TRBD1. From germline, CDR1 is GTSNPN and CDR2 SVGIG (reference sequence). The V and J ends lost 4 bases and 6 bases, in that order; junction bases with no gene match: 2. The CDR3 has 12 residues. The CDR3 region has the DNA TGTGCCTGGACGGACAGGGTCAATGAGCAGTTCTTC. Protein sequence: CAWTDRVNEQFF.

The gene calls are TRBV10-1 and TRBJ1-5; 8 nucleotides align to TRBD1. Germline CDR1 and CDR2: WNHNN and SYGVQD (reference sequence). The CDR3 spans 16 residues. V was clipped by 11 bases and J by 0 bases; unmatched bases: 12. Here the CDR3 reads CAGDRGVDYSNQPQHF. DNA for the CDR3: TGCGCCGGCGACAGGGGCGTAGACTATAGCAATCAGCCCCAGCATTTT.

This chain uses TRBV7-2 with TRBJ2-2, with D perhaps TRBD1 (6 bases). The V end was cut by 1 base, the J end by 2 bases, with 11 bases between. The V gene's germline CDR1 is SGHTA and CDR2 FQGNSA. This CDR3 has 16 amino acids. The CDR3 sequence: CASSLGGRGNTGELFF. For the CDR3, the DNA is TGTGCCAGCAGCTTAGGGGGCAGGGGCAACACCGGGGAGCTGTTTTTT.

In this sample, this clone turned up a few times. The chain has TRBV19 and TRBJ1-2; D is possibly TRBD1 (6 bases). CDR3 length equals 15 residues. Germline lookup yields CDR1 LNHDA and CDR2 SQIVND (reference sequence). V lost 5 bases and J 2 bases, leaving 15 bases between the germline ends. The CDR3 region is CASSGMRGANYGYTF. The CDR3, as DNA: TGTGCCAGTAGTGGCATGCGGGGGGCGAACTATGGCTACACCTTC.

This clone turned up a few times. The chain couples TRBV2 to TRBJ1-6; 7 bases align to TRBD1. CDR1 SNHLY and CDR2 FYNNEI come from the germline V gene. Trimming removed 8 bases from V and 8 bases from J; junction bases left unmatched: 6. This CDR3 is built from 13 residues. CDR3 nucleotides: TGTGCCAGCCTGGGGACAGTAGATTCACCCCTCCACTTT. Protein product: CASLGTVDSPLHF.

The rearrangement uses TRBV5-1 and TRBJ1-6; 7 nucleotides align to TRBD1. Losses at the gene ends were 3 bases for V and 7 bases for J; bases not matched to a gene: 4. The CDR3 has 14 residues. Germline lookup yields CDR1 SGHRS and CDR2 YFSETQ. In DNA, the CDR3 is TGCGCCAGCAGCTCCGGGACAGCCAATTCACCCCTCCACTTT. It translates to CASSSGTANSPLHF. The full variable domain, with the rest looked up from reference TRBV5-1 and TRBJ1-6, is KAGVTQTPRYLIKTRGQQVTLSCSPISGHRSVSWYQQTPGQGLQFLFEYFSETQRNKGNFPGRFSGRQFSNSRSEMNVSTLELGDSALYLCASSSGTANSPLHFGNGTRLTVT.

This chain links TRBV3-1 (or the pseudogene TRBV3-2) with TRBJ2-3, with 7 positions matching TRBD2. The CDR3 loop spans 15 amino acids. V gave up 2 bases and J gave up 6 bases; unmatched junction bases: 8. The germline V gene encodes CDR1 LGHDT and CDR2 YNNKEL (reference sequence). CDR3 in DNA: TGTGCCAGCAGCCAAAGCCCCGGGGGGAGCGATACGCAGTATTTT. This translates into CASSQSPGGSDTQYF.

V usage is TRBV7-6 and J usage is TRBJ2-5, with D tentatively TRBD2 (6 bases). V was pared by 5 bases and J by 4 bases, with 17 bases between. The V gene's germline CDR1 is SGHVS and CDR2 FNYEAQ. There are 15 residues in the CDR3. The chain's CDR3 is CASSRRPTGGETQYF. The CDR3 bases are TGTGCCAGCAGCCGCCGACCTACCGGGGGAGAGACCCAGTACTTC.

The rearrangement joins TRBV27 to TRBJ1-4; no definite D call. This CDR3 comprises 14 residues. Germline values: CDR1 MNHEY, CDR2 SMNVEV (reference sequence). V dropped 2 bases and J dropped 0 bases, with 4 bases sitting between them. The CDR3 DNA sequence: TGTGCCAGCAGTTTACGTCCAACTAATGAAAAACTGTTTTTT. Residues: CASSLRPTNEKLFF.

The sample holds one count of this clone. CDR3 loop: CASSKGLAGGEQFF. CDR3 sequence (DNA): TGTGCCAGCAGCAAGGGACTAGCGGGGGGTGAGCAGTTCTTC. The V gene is TRBV7-8, the J gene TRBJ2-1; 15 nucleotides align to TRBD2. CDR3 size: 14 residues. CDR1 and CDR2 (germline): SGHVS, FQNEAQ. J lost 9 bases, V lost 5 bases, and 2 bases had no gene match.

The chain recombines TRBV7-2 with TRBJ2-2; 12 nucleotides match TRBD2. J lost 2 bases, V lost 3 bases, and 4 bases had no gene match. Germline-derived CDR1 and CDR2 are SGHTA and FQGNSA. The CDR3 is 17 residues long. The CDR3 protein is CASSFSGLAGNTGELFF. As DNA, the CDR3 is TGTGCCAGCAGCTTCTCGGGACTAGCGGGTAACACCGGGGAGCTGTTTTTT.

This clone was detected a few times. This chain connects TRBV28 to TRBJ1-6; 9 bases are a match to TRBD1. With V trimmed by 4 bases and J by 10 bases, 5 bases remained unmatched. This CDR3 contains 14 residues. Germline V lookup: CDR1 MDHEN, CDR2 SYDVKM. CDR3 region: CASSWDRDISPLHF. The CDR3 nucleotides read TGTGCCAGCAGTTGGGACAGGGATATCTCACCCCTCCACTTT. The full variable domain, its missing parts supplied by reference TRBV28 and TRBJ1-6, is DVKVTQSSRYLVKRTGEKVFLECVQDMDHENMFWYRQDPGLGLRLIYFSYDVKMKEKGDIPEGYSVSREKKERFSLILESASTNQTSMYLCASSWDRDISPLHFGNGTRLTVT.

The genes are TRBV7-2 and TRBJ1-2; possible D gene TRBD1, 5 bases. CDR1 SGHTA and CDR2 FQGNSA come from the germline V gene. V lost 5 bases to trimming and J lost 1 base, with 8 bases between them. The CDR3 length is 13 residues. CDR3 nucleotide sequence: TGTGCCAGCAGCACGGACATTAACTATGGCTACACCTTC. This gives the protein CASSTDINYGYTF.

The chain has TRBV7-2 and TRBJ1-6, with D possibly TRBD1 on 6 matching bases. V lost 2 bases, J lost 1 base, and 12 bases lay in between. The CDR3 is made up of 17 amino acids. Germline loops: CDR1 SGHTA, CDR2 FQGNSA. For the CDR3, the DNA is TGTGCCAGCAGCTTAAGACAGGACGTATCCTATAATTCACCCCTCCACTTT. Its protein product is CASSLRQDVSYNSPLHF.

The chain combines TRBV5-4 with TRBJ1-2; D is perhaps TRBD1 (5 bases). The CDR3 has 14 amino acids. Trimming left V 2 bases short and J 7 bases short, with 15 bases between. Germline V gene lookup returns CDR1 SGHNT and CDR2 YYREEE (reference sequence). The CDR3 coding sequence is TGTGCCAGCAGCTTTGGGGCCTCGGCCGGTGGCTACACCTTC. It encodes CASSFGASAGGYTF.